This T cell receptor (beta chain) emerged from a study of blood T cell repertoires in COVID-19. Study as a whole: There were acute and convalescent COVID-19 samples, and they came from the United States, Italy and Spain. In each case, the material was cDNA or gDNA derived from T cells, B-cell-depleted T cells, or PBMCs.

V was pared by 4 bases and J by 1 base, with 7 bases between. Germline CDR1 is ENHRY and CDR2 is SYGVKD. This CDR3 is built from 13 residues. This clone occurred once. In the original analysis: Researchers report that nucleated cell counts were estimated from reference gene primer amplification. Clones were read by immunoSEQ multiplex PCR, and TCRdb kept only the in-frame ones, dropping some. V and J calls and clone size follow that table, whereas D and trimming were derived from the DNA. The repertoire consists of about 190,000 clones, with approximately 91% occurring once and the leading ten covering around 7%.

The receptor was derived from a man aged 35 to 55 with acute or convalescent COVID-19. Sequenced material: peripheral blood. The V call is TRBV10-3, the J call TRBJ1-2; maybe TRBD1 (5 bases). The CDR3 loop is CAISGGHNYGYTF. The CDR3 DNA reads TGTGCCATCAGTGGAGGACATAACTATGGCTACACCTTC.